The 26 T cell receptor beta chains presented below share a single source sample, sequenced in a study of cytomegalovirus exposure and HLA in healthy donors. In the PCR, 60 Vbeta and 13 Jbeta primers were used. Libraries were prepared by immunoSEQ multiplex PCR; TCRdb keeps only in-frame clonotypes and omits some of them. The sample totals over 100,000 clones; its top ten clones hold approximately 1.6%. Specimen: PBMCs. The receptor set was obtained from a middle-aged woman in good health and CMV-seropositive.

Notes on this clone: The junction does not match germline at one end; this may be a read error. The chain links TRBV29-1 to TRBJ2-2; perhaps D is TRBD1 or TRBD2 (6 bases each). The CDR3 extends over 13 amino acids. In germline, CDR1 is SQVTM, CDR2 ANQGSEA. This chain's CDR3 is CSAEGGRTGELFF. The CDR3 region has the DNA TGCAGCGCTGAAGGGGGGAGGACCGGGGAGCTGTTTTTT.

The chain employs TRBV25-1 and TRBJ2-5, with 10 bases fitting TRBD1. Trimming cost V 5 bases and J 7 bases; bases outside gene matches: 10. Germline V gene data show CDR1 as MGHDK and CDR2 as SYGVNS. There are 15 residues in the CDR3. Here the CDR3 DNA reads TGTGCCAGCAGTCCCCAAGACAGGGGGCTTGGGACCCAGTACTTC. This codes for CASSPQDRGLGTQYF.

The chain carries TRBV18 and TRBJ1-5; the D gene is possibly TRBD1 (6 bases). This CDR3 spans 14 amino acids. Germline V lookup: CDR1 KGHSH, CDR2 LQKENI. Between the trimmed V and J ends, which lost 5 bases and 5 bases, there was a span of 13 bases. The CDR3 coding sequence is TGTGCCAGCTCAGAAAATCCAGGGGATCAGCCCCAGCATTTT. Translation gives CASSENPGDQPQHF.

The rearrangement joins TRBV7-9 to TRBJ2-7; 11 bases are a match to TRBD1. Germline CDR1 SEHNR, CDR2 FQNEAQ (reference sequence). The CDR3 extends over 16 amino acids. The J segment lost 2 bases and the V segment lost 4 bases, leaving 7 bases of the junction unmatched. The DNA for the CDR3 is TGTGCCAGCAGCTCTATCCCGGGACAGGGGGCCTACGAGCAGTACTTC. Protein product: CASSSIPGQGAYEQYF.

For this clone: Its ends do not fully match the called genes, so a read error is possible. The chain uses TRBV5-8 and TRBJ2-7, with D hard to call. There are 12 residues in the CDR3. Germline CDR1 SGHTS, CDR2 YDEGEE. The DNA for the CDR3 is TGTGCCAGCAGGTTGGGTTCATACGAGCAGTACTTC. As protein: CASRLGSYEQYF.

This rearrangement joins TRBV19 to TRBJ2-4; the match to TRBD1 covers 9 bases. Trimming removed 5 bases from V and 1 base from J; junction bases left unmatched: 3. The germline V gene encodes CDR1 LNHDA and CDR2 SQIVND (reference sequence). This CDR3 contains 15 residues. Here the CDR3 reads CASSYGTGAKNIQYF. The DNA of the CDR3 is TGTGCCAGTAGTTACGGGACAGGGGCCAAAAACATTCAGTACTTC.

V gene TRBV7-6 combines with J gene TRBJ2-1; 10 nucleotides line up with TRBD2. The J segment lost 15 bases and the V segment lost 1 base, leaving 6 bases of the junction unmatched. This CDR3 has 13 residues. From germline, CDR1 is SGHVS and CDR2 FNYEAQ. The CDR3 bases are TGTGCCAGCAGCTTAGGGGCTAGCGGGAGAGGGTTCTTC. This gives the protein CASSLGASGRGFF. Full variable domain (missing parts from reference TRBV7-6 and TRBJ2-1): GAGVSQSPRYKVTKRGQDVALRCDPISGHVSLYWYRQALGQGPEFLTYFNYEAQQDKSGLPNDRFSAERPEGSISTLTIQRTEQRDSAMYRCASSLGASGRGFFGPGTRLTVL.

The gene calls are TRBV29-1 and TRBJ1-1; tentatively, D is TRBD1 (5 bases). V was trimmed by 0 bases and J by 5 bases, leaving 7 bases between them. Germline CDR1 SQVTM, CDR2 ANQGSEA. The CDR3 spans 12 residues. In nucleotides, the CDR3 is TGCAGCGTTGAAGATCGGGGGACTGAAGCTTTCTTT. Translation: CSVEDRGTEAFF.

The chain combines TRBV14 with TRBJ2-5; D gene ambiguous. CDR1 is SGHDN, CDR2 FVKESK, per germline. The CDR3 consists of 14 residues. V was trimmed by 1 base and J by 5 bases, leaving 11 bases between them. CDR3 amino acids: CASSQVEAVETQYF. DNA for the CDR3: TGTGCCAGCAGCCAAGTTGAGGCAGTGGAGACCCAGTACTTC.

The V gene is TRBV28, the J gene TRBJ2-7, with TRBD1 matching 11 bases. V shed 6 bases and J 7 bases; nucleotides not matched to a gene: 8. CDR3 size: 14 residues. Germline V gene lookup returns CDR1 MDHEN and CDR2 SYDVKM. Here the CDR3 DNA reads TGTGCCAGCAGCTGGGGGACAGGGGGGCAGGAGCAGTACTTC. It specifies CASSWGTGGQEQYF.

V usage is TRBV30 and J usage is TRBJ2-5; a weak D match, TRBD1 (6 bases). Germline CDR1 GTSNPN, CDR2 SVGIG (reference sequence). V dropped 2 bases and J dropped 7 bases, with 17 bases sitting between them. The length of the CDR3 is 14 residues. The CDR3 loop reads CAWSLGQGRGTQYF. The CDR3 DNA reads as TGTGCCTGGAGTTTGGGTCAGGGGCGAGGGACCCAGTACTTC.

This chain connects TRBV2 to TRBJ2-2; 8 positions agree with TRBD1. Germline V lookup: CDR1 SNHLY, CDR2 FYNNEI. The CDR3 has 14 residues. CDR3 region: CALGPRGLTGELFF. The CDR3 bases are TGTGCTTTGGGACCCAGGGGGCTCACCGGGGAGCTGTTTTTT.

Here the CDR3 DNA reads TGCGCCAGCAGCTTGAGGATAGCGTCAAGCTCCTACGAGCAGTACTTC. This gives the protein CASSLRIASSSYEQYF. The rearrangement uses TRBV5-1 and TRBJ2-7; D possibly corresponds to TRBD2 (5 bases). The CDR3 has 16 residues. CDR1 is SGHRS and CDR2 is YFSETQ in the germline V gene. V was cut by 1 base and J by 0 bases, with 14 bases left in between. The whole variable domain, remainder taken from reference TRBV5-1 and TRBJ2-7, is KAGVTQTPRYLIKTRGQQVTLSCSPISGHRSVSWYQQTPGQGLQFLFEYFSETQRNKGNFPGRFSGRQFSNSRSEMNVSTLELGDSALYLCASSLRIASSSYEQYFGPGTRLTVT.

The gene calls are TRBV2 and TRBJ2-7; D call uncertain. V was trimmed by 0 bases and J by 4 bases, leaving 16 bases between them. Germline CDR1 is SNHLY and CDR2 is FYNNEI. The CDR3 is made up of 16 amino acids. CDR3 in amino acids: CASSEAQRTQQYEQYF. The CDR3 bases are TGTGCCAGCAGTGAAGCGCAGCGAACTCAACAATACGAGCAGTACTTC.

This chain connects TRBV5-8 to TRBJ1-5; a possible D gene is TRBD1 (6 bases). V lost 1 base to trimming and J lost 4 bases, with 27 bases between them. This CDR3 is built from 20 residues. Germline values: CDR1 SGHTS, CDR2 YDEGEE. CDR3 sequence: CASSLPPGGTRGAANQPQHF. The CDR3 DNA reads as TGTGCCAGCAGCTTGCCCCCGGGGGGGACAAGGGGCGCCGCAAATCAGCCCCAGCATTTT.

The chain carries TRBV28 and TRBJ1-2; tentatively, D is TRBD1 (6 bases). Trimming pared 7 bases from V and 8 bases from J, leaving 20 bases between. Germline CDR1 is MDHEN and CDR2 is SYDVKM. The CDR3 is made up of 14 amino acids. This CDR3 reads CASTVSRDTGGYTF. DNA of the CDR3: TGTGCCAGCACCGTATCCCGGGACACTGGGGGCTACACCTTC.

The chain recombines TRBV18 with TRBJ1-5; D is ambiguous. Per germline, CDR1 KGHSH and CDR2 LQKENI. The CDR3 length is 17 residues. The germline V and J ends were trimmed by 6 bases and 5 bases, with 23 bases remaining between them. The chain's CDR3 is CASSPTEVRVTDQPQHF. CDR3 nucleotide sequence: TGTGCCAGCTCCCCAACGGAAGTCCGGGTCACGGATCAGCCCCAGCATTTT.

The rearrangement joins TRBV28 to TRBJ1-1; 10 bases map to TRBD1. The CDR3 runs to 15 residues. Germline assignment: CDR1 MDHEN and CDR2 SYDVKM. V was pared by 3 bases and J by 4 bases, with 5 bases of the junction left unmatched. The CDR3 coding sequence is TGTGCCAGCAGTTTTCCTTGGACAGGGGGCACTGAAGCTTTCTTT. Its protein product is CASSFPWTGGTEAFF.

The rearrangement uses TRBV5-4 and TRBJ1-3; D may be TRBD1 (6 bases). Germline loops: CDR1 SGHNT, CDR2 YYREEE (reference sequence). V dropped 0 bases and J dropped 0 bases, with 7 bases sitting between them. The CDR3 extends over 15 amino acids. The CDR3: CASSLVTGSGNTIYF. CDR3 DNA sequence: TGTGCCAGCAGCTTGGTGACAGGCTCTGGAAACACCATATATTTT.

The rearrangement uses TRBV7-9 and TRBJ2-7, with 10 nucleotides matching TRBD1. Germline V gives CDR1 SEHNR, CDR2 FQNEAQ (reference sequence). This CDR3 region has 16 residues. Germline trimming cut 5 bases from V and 6 bases from J; bases unmatched to any gene: 13. The CDR3 nucleotides are TGTGCCAGCAGCCCCCGGACAGGGGGAGGTTGGGTCGAGCAGTACTTC. This codes for CASSPRTGGGWVEQYF.

V usage is TRBV28 and J usage is TRBJ2-2; 12 nucleotides line up with TRBD2. CDR1 and CDR2 (germline): MDHEN, SYDVKM. CDR3 length: 16 residues. V was clipped by 3 bases and J by 7 bases; unmatched bases: 6. Here the CDR3 DNA reads TGTGCCAGCAGTTTGAGTCTAGCGGGAGGGAGCGGGGAGCTGTTTTTT. It encodes CASSLSLAGGSGELFF.

The chain combines TRBV29-1 with TRBJ2-5; D is possibly TRBD1 (6 bases). With 6 bases removed from V and 12 bases from J, the gap between germline ends came to 23 bases. The germline V gene encodes CDR1 SQVTM and CDR2 ANQGSEA. The CDR3 is 13 residues long. The CDR3 DNA follows: TGCAGCGTCCTACTAGGTGGACAGACCCAGGAGTACTTC. This sequence encodes CSVLLGGQTQEYF.

The chain carries TRBV19 and TRBJ1-1; 7 bases match TRBD1. Trimming cost V 9 bases and J 3 bases; bases outside gene matches: 13. Germline values: CDR1 LNHDA, CDR2 SQIVND (reference sequence). This CDR3 spans 15 amino acids. The CDR3 sequence is CASRGTASGDTEAFF. Written as DNA, the CDR3 is TGTGCCAGCCGGGGGACAGCCTCGGGGGACACTGAAGCTTTCTTT.

The chain has TRBV6-5 and TRBJ2-7, with 7 bases matching TRBD1. This CDR3 contains 12 residues. Losses at the gene ends were 6 bases for V and 9 bases for J; bases not matched to a gene: 8. Looked up from germline, CDR1 is MNHEY and CDR2 is SVGAGI. DNA for the CDR3: TGTGCCAGCAGCCCCCAGGGGGAATGGCAGTACTTC. Its translation is CASSPQGEWQYF.

V and J are TRBV4-1 and TRBJ1-2; 9 nucleotides agree with TRBD1. This CDR3 region has 18 residues. Germline V gene lookup returns CDR1 MGHRA and CDR2 YSYEKL. With 1 base clipped from V and 4 bases from J, the junction kept 13 bases outside the gene matches. Written as DNA, the CDR3 is TGCGCCAGCAGCCAAGTCCGGGACAGGGCAGATATCGGCTATGGCTACACCTTC. Encoded protein: CASSQVRDRADIGYGYTF.

CDR3 DNA sequence: TGTGCCAGCAGCGTCGGACTAGCGTCCTACGAGCAGTACTTC. Its translation is CASSVGLASYEQYF. V gene TRBV9 combines with J gene TRBJ2-5; 9 bases are a match to TRBD2. Near its end, the DNA agrees better with TRBJ2-7, so the J call may be wrong. Germline V gives CDR1 SGDLS, CDR2 YYNGEE. The CDR3 loop spans 14 amino acids.